The next 9 T cell receptor beta chains were all read from a single sample in a study of blood T cells in healthy people across ages. Combining a sample-barcoded 5' primer with a J-beta primer mix, a second PCR ran for about 6 to 12 cycles. TCRdb itself ran the 5' RACE reads through MiXCR, one entry per CDR3 protein. The sample records about 1.6 million distinct CDR3 sequences, roughly 32% being singletons. Material: blood. The source is a woman in her twenties or thirties in good health.

The chain has TRBV20-1 and TRBJ1-4; TRBD1 aligns across 10 bases. The CDR3 runs 13 residues. V lost 5 bases and J lost 7; bases outside the gene matches: 4. Germline V CDR1 and CDR2: DFQATT, SNEGSKA (reference sequence). CDR3 bases: TGCAGTGCTCGGGACAGGGGAAGTGAAAAACTGTTTTTT. Its protein is CSARDRGSEKLFF.

This clonotype came up many times. The rearrangement joins TRBV11-1 to TRBJ1-1, with D unclear. Germline V gene sequence: CDR1 SGHAT, CDR2 FQDESV (reference sequence). Trimming stripped 5 bases from V and 0 bases from J, with 7 bases between. The CDR3 totals 13 residues. DNA of the CDR3: TGTGCCAGCAGCGCTACGGTGAACACTGAAGCTTTCTTT. Residues: CASSATVNTEAFF.

The CDR3 reads CASSLWPKGIGGNEQFF. CDR3 sequence (DNA): TGCGCCAGCAGCTTGTGGCCCAAGGGGATCGGGGGCAATGAGCAGTTCTTC. V and J are TRBV5-1 and TRBJ2-1; possible D gene TRBD2, 6 bases. CDR3 length: 17 residues. V was clipped by 1 base and J by 6 bases, with 20 bases between them. The germline CDR1 and CDR2 sequences are SGHRS and YFSETQ.

The rearrangement links TRBV5-1 to TRBJ2-3; 7 bases are a match to TRBD2. J gave up 3 bases and V 4 bases, and 11 bases lay outside the gene matches. In germline, CDR1 is SGHRS, CDR2 YFSETQ. The CDR3 is made up of 16 amino acids. The DNA of the CDR3 is TGCGCCAGCAGCCGGGAGGCGGGAATGGGGACAGATACGCAGTATTTT. Translating it yields CASSREAGMGTDTQYF.

Concerning this clonotype: This could be a read error, since a much larger clone is one nucleotide away. V and J are TRBV29-1 and TRBJ2-5, with TRBD1 as a possible D gene (6 bases). The germline V gene has CDR1 SQVTM and CDR2 ANQGSEA. The CDR3 loop spans 14 amino acids. CDR3 in amino acids: CSVIEGGRGEAQYF. The CDR3 nucleotides are TGCAGCGTCATCGAAGGGGGAAGGGGAGAGGCCCAGTACTTC.

The V and J genes are TRBV3-1 and TRBJ1-2; D uncertain. Deletions cut 3 bases from V and 5 bases from J, with 16 bases between. The CDR3 consists of 15 residues. Per germline, CDR1 LGHDT and CDR2 YNNKEL (reference sequence). In DNA, the CDR3 is TGTGCCAGCAGCCAGACCCTATGGAGTTCTTATGGCTACACCTTC. Protein sequence: CASSQTLWSSYGYTF. Supplemented by reference TRBV3-1 and TRBJ1-2, the full variable domain reads DTAVSQTPKYLVTQMGNDKSIKCEQNLGHDTMYWYKQDSKKFLKIMFSYNNKELIINETVPNRFSPKSPDKAHLNLHINSLELGDSAVYFCASSQTLWSSYGYTFGSGTRLTVV.

This clonotype was counted at least ten times. V gene TRBV29-1 combines with J gene TRBJ1-2, with TRBD1 matching over 7 bases. This CDR3 spans 11 amino acids. CDR1 and CDR2 (germline): SQVTM, ANQGSEA. The V gene end was trimmed by 3 bases and the J gene end by 8 bases; junction bases not matched to a gene: 3. The CDR3 sequence is CSVEIGGGYTF. CDR3 nucleotide sequence: TGCAGCGTTGAGATAGGGGGCGGCTACACCTTC.

This clonotype was counted between two and nine times. This sequence joins TRBV28 and TRBJ2-7; D might be TRBD2 (6 bases). With 8 bases removed from V and 6 bases from J, the gap between germline ends came to 17 bases. The CDR3 runs to 13 residues. CDR1 is MDHEN and CDR2 is SYDVKM in the germline V gene. In nucleotides, the CDR3 is TGTGCCAGCGTGAGGGGTGGAGGGCTCGAGCAGTACTTC. Amino acid sequence: CASVRGGGLEQYF.

The chain is built from TRBV6-1 and TRBJ2-3; maybe TRBD2 (6 bases). V was clipped by 1 base and J by 4 bases, with 21 bases between them. Per germline, CDR1 MNHNS and CDR2 SASEGT. The CDR3 covers 18 residues. CDR3: CASSEEGVRDSLSDTQYF. As DNA, the CDR3 is TGTGCCAGCAGTGAAGAAGGAGTTCGGGACTCTCTGTCAGATACGCAGTATTTT.